What follows are 11 T cell receptor beta chains derived from one specimen sequenced in a study of preoperative IRX-2 immunotherapy in early breast cancer. The data were produced by immunoSEQ multiplex PCR, yet TCRdb's version contains in-frame clones alone and is incomplete. Here the sample spans under 35,000 clones, approximately 83% being singletons. Regarding treatment: preoperative locoregional IRX-2 cytokine immunotherapy. The specimen was collected from a patient treated with IRX-2 immunotherapy. These receptor sequences come from a human donor with breast cancer.

The genes are TRBV6-4 and TRBJ2-5; D gene unclear. This CDR3 is 11 amino acids long. The ends were cut back, 11 bases at V and 7 bases at J, with 14 bases in the middle. The germline V gene has CDR1 MRHNA and CDR2 SNTAGT. Here the CDR3 reads CAGAPYGTQYF. In DNA form, the CDR3 reads TGTGCCGGAGCTCCCTACGGGACCCAGTACTTC.

This clone was seen a single time. This chain links TRBV12-5 with TRBJ2-2, with D possibly called TRBD1 or TRBD2 (5 bases each). There are 14 residues in the CDR3. Looked up from germline, CDR1 is LGHNT and CDR2 is FRNRAP. The CDR3: CASSPWGSAGELFF. In DNA form, the CDR3 reads TGTGCCAGCTCCCCGTGGGGGTCGGCCGGGGAGCTGTTTTTT.

The J gene is TRBJ2-5, the V gene TRBV11-3, with TRBD2 as a possible D gene (5 bases). Germline V gene data show CDR1 as SGHNT and CDR2 as YENEEA. Trimming took 1 base from V and 7 from J, leaving 16 bases between them. The CDR3 loop spans 15 amino acids. CDR3 sequence reads: CASSLGPGSDGTQYF. The DNA for the CDR3 is TGTGCCAGCAGCTTAGGTCCGGGATCGGATGGGACCCAGTACTTC. Based on the CDR3 plus reference TRBV11-3 and TRBJ2-5, the full variable domain is EAGVVQSPRYKIIEKKQPVAFWCNPISGHNTLYWYLQNLGQGPELLIRYENEEAVDDSQLPKDRFSAERLKGVDSTLKIQPAELGDSAVYLCASSLGPGSDGTQYFGPGTRLLVL.

The chain recombines TRBV11-3 with TRBJ2-7; 10 bases line up with TRBD2. The CDR3 totals 17 residues. J lost 6 bases, V lost 1 base, and 12 bases had no gene match. Germline CDR1 reads SGHNT; CDR2 reads YENEEA. Here the CDR3 reads CASSLGSRASGRVEQYF. CDR3 nucleotides: TGTGCCAGCAGCTTAGGATCCCGGGCTAGCGGGAGAGTCGAGCAGTACTTC.

This chain links TRBV28 with TRBJ1-3; 7 positions match TRBD1. Germline CDR1 and CDR2: MDHEN and SYDVKM. The CDR3 runs to 15 residues. V gave up 3 bases and J gave up 2 bases; unmatched junction bases: 4. The CDR3 region has the DNA TGTGCCAGCAGTTTTACAGGGGAAACTGGAAACACCATATATTTT. It specifies CASSFTGETGNTIYF.

This rearrangement joins TRBV30 to TRBJ1-5; D is uncertain. Between the trimmed V and J ends, which lost 5 bases and 5 bases, there was a span of 13 bases. The CDR3 totals 13 residues. The germline CDR1 and CDR2 sequences are GTSNPN and SVGIG (reference sequence). This CDR3 is CAWGQRSDQPQHF. DNA for the CDR3: TGTGCCTGGGGGCAGAGGTCTGATCAGCCCCAGCATTTT.

This chain connects TRBV16 to TRBJ2-3, with D unresolved. The V gene lost 6 bases and the J gene lost 2 bases, with 15 bases spanning the gap. This CDR3 contains 15 residues. The germline V gene encodes CDR1 KGHSY and CDR2 FQNENV. The CDR3 sequence: CASSPRVRITDTQYF. As DNA, the CDR3 is TGTGCCAGCAGTCCCAGAGTTAGGATCACAGATACGCAGTATTTT.

V gene TRBV6-4 combines with J gene TRBJ2-7; D call uncertain. Germline V gives CDR1 MRHNA, CDR2 SNTAGT. The V and J ends lost 10 bases and 7 bases respectively, with 14 bases between them. The CDR3 loop spans 11 amino acids. As DNA, the CDR3 is TGTGCCACCCAAGCCCACCAAGAGCAGTACTTC. Residues: CATQAHQEQYF.

This clone came up a few times. The rearrangement joins TRBV19 to TRBJ2-4; a possible D gene is TRBD1 (6 bases). Germline lookup yields CDR1 LNHDA and CDR2 SQIVND (reference sequence). The CDR3 totals 14 residues. Trimming pared 3 bases from V and 0 bases from J, leaving 6 bases between. CDR3 nucleotides: TGTGCCAGTAGTATCAGGGGAGCCAAAAACATTCAGTACTTC. Amino acids: CASSIRGAKNIQYF.

This clone was counted between two and nine times. One end of the junction varies from germline; a read error may be responsible. This sequence joins TRBV6-8 and TRBJ2-1; TRBD2 matches at 7 bases. This CDR3 contains 13 residues. Germline V gene lookup returns CDR1 MNHGY and CDR2 SAAAGT. This CDR3 reads CASSALGRRETLF. CDR3 sequence (DNA): TGTGCCAGCAGTGCGTTGGGGCGGCGGGAGACGCTCTTC.

The V call is TRBV28, the J call TRBJ2-3; D ambiguous. Per germline, CDR1 MDHEN and CDR2 SYDVKM. The germline V and J ends were trimmed by 4 bases and 3 bases, with 14 bases remaining between them. This CDR3 has 15 amino acids. CDR3 nucleotides: TGTGCCAGCAGTTCCCCCCGGGCCGGGACAGATACGCAGTATTTT. Its protein product is CASSSPRAGTDTQYF.